Presented here are 27 T cell receptor beta chains from one specimen sequenced in a study of control samples from healthy donors and cancer patients. Repertoires were generated with immunoSEQ multiplex PCR, while TCRdb's copy carries only in-frame clones and drops some. The repertoire includes about 2,500 clones, around 97% of them detected once, and approximately 1.9% sits in the top ten. Sequenced sample: PBMCs. The source of these receptors is a man in his 70s with head and neck cancer.

This chain joins TRBV12-5 and TRBJ2-3; 8 bases agree with TRBD2. After removal of 4 bases from V and 5 bases from J, the junction contained 8 bases not matched to a gene. The CDR3 has 15 residues. Looked up from germline, CDR1 is LGHNT and CDR2 is FRNRAP. The CDR3: CASGSRAGAKDTQYF. CDR3 DNA: TGTGCTAGTGGTTCCCGAGCGGGGGCAAAAGATACGCAGTATTTT.

This chain connects TRBV15 to TRBJ1-2; D remains ambiguous. The germline CDR1 and CDR2 sequences are LNHNV and YYDKDF (reference sequence). Trimming left V 3 bases short and J 1 base short, with 9 bases between. The CDR3 has 14 residues. CDR3 residues: CATSRPGLNYGYTF. The CDR3 DNA sequence: TGTGCCACCAGCAGGCCGGGCCTTAACTATGGCTACACCTTC.

The rearrangement links TRBV30 to TRBJ1-4; D call uncertain. V was shortened by 3 bases and J by 6 bases, with 14 bases between the two germline ends. The germline CDR1 and CDR2 sequences are GTSNPN and SVGIG (reference sequence). The CDR3 loop spans 14 amino acids. The CDR3 DNA reads TGTGCCTGGAGGAGACCGGGCCGGGATGAAAAACTGTTTTTT. It translates to CAWRRPGRDEKLFF.

The V gene is TRBV19, the J gene TRBJ2-1; D is possibly TRBD2 (6 bases). Germline V gene sequence: CDR1 LNHDA, CDR2 SQIVND (reference sequence). The germline V and J ends were trimmed by 1 base and 4 bases, with 8 bases remaining between them. The CDR3 runs to 14 residues. The CDR3, as DNA: TGTGCCAGTAGTATAGGGGACTTATACAATGAGCAGTTCTTC. Protein: CASSIGDLYNEQFF.

This chain uses TRBV5-4 with TRBJ2-5, with TRBD2 matching 7 bases. Germline CDR1 and CDR2: SGHNT and YYREEE (reference sequence). V dropped 4 bases and J dropped 2; count of bases not matched to a gene: 8. CDR3 length: 15 amino acids. The CDR3 DNA reads as TGTGCCAGCAGCACAGCGGGGAGACCTCAAGAGACCCAGTACTTC. This sequence encodes CASSTAGRPQETQYF.

This sequence joins TRBV7-2 and TRBJ2-7; perhaps TRBD1 as D (6 bases). The CDR3 sequence is 13 residues long. Germline values: CDR1 SGHTA, CDR2 FQGNSA. Deletions cut 6 bases from V and 3 bases from J, with 12 bases between. The CDR3 bases are TGTGCCAGCAGGCTGGGGACATTCTACGAGCAGTACTTC. This gives the protein CASRLGTFYEQYF.

The chain employs TRBV24-1 and TRBJ2-1; D unclear. This CDR3 spans 15 amino acids. V lost 3 bases and J 0 bases, leaving 8 bases between the germline ends. Germline assignment: CDR1 KGHDR and CDR2 SFDVKD. The CDR3 loop reads CATSDGSPSYNEQFF. In nucleotides, the CDR3 is TGTGCCACCAGTGATGGGTCGCCCTCCTACAATGAGCAGTTCTTC.

The CDR3 DNA reads as TGCGCCAGCAGCCCGACCCGGGACAGGGGCTACGAGCAGTACTTC. It is translated as CASSPTRDRGYEQYF. The J gene is TRBJ2-7, the V gene TRBV4-3, with 10 positions matching TRBD1. The trim removed 4 bases at V and 3 bases at J, leaving 6 bases unmatched. This CDR3 has 15 amino acids. CDR1 is LGHNA and CDR2 is YSLEER in the germline V gene.

The chain uses TRBV4-2 and TRBJ2-6; 9 bases map to TRBD2. The CDR3 sequence is 17 residues long. Germline loops: CDR1 LGHNA, CDR2 YNFKEQ. V shed 1 base and J 2 bases; nucleotides not matched to a gene: 3. The CDR3 loop is CASSQGGGAAGANVLTF. The CDR3 coding sequence is TGTGCCAGCAGCCAAGGCGGGGGGGCCGCTGGGGCCAACGTCCTGACTTTC.

The chain links TRBV7-2 to TRBJ2-2; TRBD1 or TRBD2 may be the D gene (5 bases each). The V end was cut by 5 bases, the J end by 0 bases, with 10 bases between. Germline CDR1 is SGHTA and CDR2 is FQGNSA. This CDR3 is 15 amino acids long. Here the CDR3 reads CASSRDGTNTGELFF. DNA for the CDR3: TGTGCCAGCAGCCGGGACGGTACGAACACCGGGGAGCTGTTTTTT.

The V call is TRBV10-3, the J call TRBJ1-1; D unclear. The CDR3 is 15 amino acids. V lost 4 bases to trimming and J lost 1 base, with 13 bases between them. Germline CDR1 is ENHRY and CDR2 is SYGVKD. The CDR3 DNA reads as TGTGCCATCAGTGGGGCCCGAAGGGAGAACACTGAAGCTTTCTTT. Translation gives CAISGARRENTEAFF.

Regarding this clone: One end of the junction fails to match germline, which may point to a read error. The CDR3, as DNA: TGTGCCGGCAGACAGAACGCTCTCAATGAAAAACTGTTTTTT. Protein product: CAGRQNALNEKLFF. The chain has TRBV2 and TRBJ1-4; possibly TRBD1 for D (5 bases). Germline CDR1 is SNHLY and CDR2 is FYNNEI. CDR3 length: 14 amino acids.

The sample holds one count of this clone. The CDR3 is CASSLERRLLHEQYF. The CDR3 bases are TGCGCCAGCAGCTTGGAGAGGAGGCTACTACACGAGCAGTACTTC. The J gene is TRBJ2-7, the V gene TRBV5-1; D is perhaps TRBD2 (5 bases). V was shortened by 0 bases and J by 5 bases, with 15 bases between the two germline ends. The CDR3 is 15 residues long. Germline CDR1 and CDR2: SGHRS and YFSETQ.

The chain combines TRBV5-1 with TRBJ2-1, with 14 bases aligning to TRBD2. The ends lost 5 bases at V and 9 bases at J; junction bases unmatched: 7. CDR1 is SGHRS, CDR2 YFSETQ, per germline. The CDR3 is 15 amino acids. The CDR3 DNA reads as TGCGCCAGCAGGGCAGGGACTAGCGGGAGAGGTGAGCAGTTCTTC. Encoded protein: CASRAGTSGRGEQFF.

The V gene is TRBV7-2, the J gene TRBJ1-2; D perhaps matches TRBD1 (5 bases). V was cut by 5 bases and J by 7 bases, with 14 bases left in between. Germline V gene lookup returns CDR1 SGHTA and CDR2 FQGNSA. The CDR3 sequence is 13 residues long. The CDR3 region has the DNA TGTGCCAGCAGCCCAAGACAGACGGGTGGCTACACCTTC. Its protein product is CASSPRQTGGYTF.

V gene TRBV10-2 combines with J gene TRBJ1-1; D uncertain. With 8 bases removed from V and 1 base from J, the gap between germline ends came to 14 bases. The CDR3 is 14 amino acids. Germline loops: CDR1 WSHSY, CDR2 SAAADI. CDR3 sequence reads: CASHRAVENTEAFF. The CDR3 nucleotides read TGCGCCAGCCACCGGGCCGTGGAGAACACTGAAGCTTTCTTT.

The chain carries TRBV6-1 and TRBJ1-4; 10 bases fit TRBD1. Trimming removed 4 bases from V and 6 bases from J; junction bases left unmatched: 14. The CDR3 runs 18 residues. The germline V gene encodes CDR1 MNHNS and CDR2 SASEGT. CDR3 loop: CASSARRTGQGLDEKLFF. The DNA of the CDR3 is TGTGCCAGCAGTGCGCGACGGACGGGACAGGGGTTGGATGAAAAACTGTTTTTT.

V gene TRBV6-2 or TRBV6-3 combines with J gene TRBJ2-7; 7 bases map to TRBD1. The V gene end was trimmed by 3 bases and the J gene end by 5 bases; junction bases not matched to a gene: 10. Germline V lookup: CDR1 MNHEY, CDR2 SVGEGT. The CDR3 totals 15 residues. CDR3 sequence: CASSYEGALPDEQYF. The CDR3 DNA reads TGTGCCAGCAGTTATGAGGGGGCCCTCCCTGACGAGCAGTACTTC.

The CDR3 nucleotides are TGTGCCAGCAGCTTGGCCCCCCGTCCGGGACCTACCTACGAGCAGTACTTC. Encoded protein: CASSLAPRPGPTYEQYF. This rearrangement joins TRBV5-4 to TRBJ2-7; D tentatively fits TRBD1 or TRBD2 (5 bases each). V was shortened by 0 bases and J by 2 bases, with 18 bases between the two germline ends. The CDR3 loop spans 17 amino acids. Looked up from germline, CDR1 is SGHNT and CDR2 is YYREEE (reference sequence).

The V and J genes are TRBV28 and TRBJ1-4, with D tentatively TRBD1 (5 bases). Trimming took off 5 bases at V and 3 bases at J, with 13 bases between the two ends. The length of the CDR3 is 15 residues. The V gene's germline CDR1 is MDHEN and CDR2 SYDVKM. The CDR3 nucleotides are TGTGCCAGCAGTCCCCAGGCAGGGTCTAATGAAAAACTGTTTTTT. This translates into CASSPQAGSNEKLFF.

Of note for this clone: An end of the junction does not agree with germline; a read error may underlie this. The chain recombines TRBV9 with TRBJ1-2; maybe TRBD1 (5 bases). There are 14 residues in the CDR3. CDR1 and CDR2 (germline): SGDLS, YYNGEE. CDR3 amino acids: CASSVAEGRMSFAF. In nucleotides, the CDR3 is TGTGCCAGCAGCGTAGCTGAGGGACGGATGTCGTTCGCCTTC.

This clone was seen only once. J is TRBJ2-3 and V is TRBV7-2, with TRBD2 identical over 9 bases. This CDR3 comprises 16 residues. V trimming: 7 bases; J trimming: 5 bases; junction bases outside the gene matches: 13. Looked up from germline, CDR1 is SGHTA and CDR2 is FQGNSA. The CDR3 region is CASNSEGGRAGDTQYF. The DNA of the CDR3 is TGTGCCAGCAACTCCGAGGGCGGGAGGGCCGGAGATACGCAGTATTTT.

In this sample, this clone turned up once. J is TRBJ2-7 and V is TRBV21-1; TRBD2 reflects the table's D call only, with no check against the DNA. TRBV21-1 counts as a pseudogene. The CDR3 has 15 amino acids. CDR3 bases: TGTGCCAGCAGCAAAAGGAGCGGGAGGTCTCACGAGCAGTACTTC. This sequence encodes CASSKRSGRSHEQYF.

The chain combines TRBV6-2 or TRBV6-3 with TRBJ1-5, with 7 bases fitting TRBD1. The V segment lost 5 bases and the J segment 6 bases; nucleotides outside the gene matches: 7. This CDR3 is built from 14 residues. In germline, CDR1 is MNHEY, CDR2 SVGEGT. In DNA form, the CDR3 reads TGTGCCAGCAGTGTCGAGGGACAGCTTCAGCCCCAGCATTTT. Its protein product is CASSVEGQLQPQHF.

The V and J genes are TRBV7-2 and TRBJ2-3, with 11 bases fitting TRBD2. CDR1 is SGHTA, CDR2 FQGNSA, per germline. V shed 4 bases and J 1 base; nucleotides not matched to a gene: 4. The CDR3 is 16 residues long. This CDR3 is CASSSTSGGGTDTQYF. CDR3 DNA sequence: TGTGCCAGCAGCTCTACTAGCGGGGGCGGCACAGATACGCAGTATTTT.

The CDR3 region is CASSYSSENYGYTF. For the CDR3, the DNA is TGTGCCAGCAGTTACTCCTCGGAGAACTATGGCTACACCTTC. This sequence joins TRBV6-2 or TRBV6-3 and TRBJ1-2; D remains unclear. Looked up from germline, CDR1 is MNHEY and CDR2 is SVGEGT. This CDR3 region has 14 residues. Trimming left V 0 bases short and J 2 bases short, with 7 bases between.

This clone is a singleton in its sample. The rearrangement joins TRBV18 to TRBJ1-1; 9 positions agree with TRBD1. Losses at the gene ends were 5 bases for V and 1 base for J; bases not matched to a gene: 2. This CDR3 region has 14 residues. Per germline, CDR1 KGHSH and CDR2 LQKENI. CDR3 amino acids: CASSEGQGNTEAFF. Here the CDR3 DNA reads TGTGCCAGCTCAGAGGGACAGGGGAACACTGAAGCTTTCTTT.